The 22 T cell receptor beta chains given below trace back to one sample, sequenced in a study of blood T cells in healthy people across ages. Alongside a J-beta primer mix, a sample-barcoded 5' primer served in a second PCR lasting roughly 6 to 11 cycles. TCRdb recomputed calls from the 5' RACE reads with MiXCR, one row per CDR3 protein. In the table there are 1.8 million or so distinct CDR3 sequences, 30% to 40% of which are singletons. What was sequenced was blood. These receptors came from a human donor in good health.

The chain uses TRBV5-1 and TRBJ1-2; weak D call: TRBD1 (5 bases). Per germline, CDR1 SGHRS and CDR2 YFSETQ. The CDR3 is made up of 14 amino acids. V was cut by 4 bases and J by 0 bases, with 10 bases left in between. CDR3 residues: CASSPDTSNYGYTF. The CDR3 nucleotides read TGCGCCAGCAGCCCGGACACCTCTAACTATGGCTACACCTTC.

This rearrangement joins TRBV4-2 to TRBJ2-1; TRBD2 is a possible D gene (6 bases). In germline, CDR1 is LGHNA, CDR2 YNFKEQ. V lost 5 bases, J lost 6 bases, and 17 bases lay in between. CDR3 size: 15 residues. This CDR3 reads CASSFGPGAGNEQFF. In DNA form, the CDR3 reads TGTGCCAGCAGCTTTGGGCCGGGAGCTGGCAATGAGCAGTTCTTC.

The genes are TRBV27 and TRBJ2-7; D gene unclear. Germline CDR1 reads MNHEY; CDR2 reads SMNVEV (reference sequence). This CDR3 has 11 residues. V was clipped by 8 bases and J by 10 bases, with 15 bases between them. The CDR3 coding sequence is TGTGCCAGCGGGTCTCCGAGGATTCAGTACTTC. Translated: CASGSPRIQYF.

The chain has TRBV12-5 and TRBJ2-1, with no clear D. Trimming pared 3 bases from V and 10 bases from J, leaving 13 bases between. The CDR3 is 13 amino acids. Germline assignment: CDR1 LGHNT and CDR2 FRNRAP. Here the CDR3 DNA reads TGTGCTAGTGGTTTTCAGGCCAACGCCGAGCAGTTCTTC. It yields the protein CASGFQANAEQFF.

The CDR3 loop reads CASSLGNLMNTEAFF. For the CDR3, the DNA is TGTGCCAGCAGTCTTGGGAACCTCATGAACACTGAAGCTTTCTTT. This chain connects TRBV2 to TRBJ1-1; D gene unclear. Germline values: CDR1 SNHLY, CDR2 FYNNEI. There are 15 residues in the CDR3. The germline V and J ends were trimmed by 5 bases and 0 bases, with 13 bases remaining between them.

This clonotype was counted only a few times. This chain uses TRBV29-1 with TRBJ2-3; weak D call: TRBD1 (6 bases). This CDR3 is built from 15 residues. The germline V and J ends were trimmed by 7 bases and 1 base, with 18 bases remaining between them. CDR1 and CDR2 (germline): SQVTM, ANQGSEA. The CDR3 DNA is TGCAGCGCTAGCAGGGGAACCCTCCGCACAGATACGCAGTATTTT. Its protein product is CSASRGTLRTDTQYF.

A note on this clonotype: At one boundary the junction diverges from the germline segment, which might be a read error. As DNA, the CDR3 is TGTGCCAGCGGCTTAGGGACTACCTACGAGCAGTACTTC. This translates into CASGLGTTYEQYF. This chain connects TRBV11-3 to TRBJ2-7; 7 bases agree with TRBD2. Germline loops: CDR1 SGHNT, CDR2 YENEEA. The CDR3 is made up of 13 amino acids.

V is TRBV28 and J is TRBJ2-4; TRBD2 is a possible D gene (6 bases). Gene TRBJ2-5 matches the end of the DNA better, so the J call may be wrong. The CDR3 is made up of 14 amino acids. Looked up from germline, CDR1 is MDHEN and CDR2 is SYDVKM. The CDR3 region is CASSSRDWEETQYF. DNA of the CDR3: TGTGCCAGCAGTTCCCGGGACTGGGAAGAGACCCAGTACTTC.

This chain links TRBV7-2 with TRBJ2-7; D is perhaps TRBD1 (6 bases). The CDR3 is 15 residues long. V was shortened by 2 bases and J by 0 bases, with 11 bases between the two germline ends. CDR1 is SGHTA and CDR2 is FQGNSA in the germline V gene. This CDR3 is CASSLQGHSSYEQYF. CDR3 in DNA: TGTGCCAGCAGCTTACAGGGGCACAGCTCCTACGAGCAGTACTTC.

The rearrangement uses TRBV12-3 or TRBV12-4 and TRBJ2-3; no firm D call. Trimming removed 5 bases from V and 0 bases from J, with 12 bases in between. The CDR3 is 15 amino acids. The chain's CDR3 is CASSRAALSTDTQYF. The CDR3 DNA reads TGTGCCAGCAGTCGGGCCGCCCTTAGCACAGATACGCAGTATTTT.

The chain uses TRBV24-1 and TRBJ1-5, with a weak D call TRBD1 (6 bases). The CDR3 runs to 14 residues. Germline assignment: CDR1 KGHDR and CDR2 SFDVKD. Trimming took 6 bases from V and 3 from J, leaving 11 bases between them. DNA for the CDR3: TGTGCCACCAGTAGCCCGGGGGCCAATCAGCCCCAGCATTTT. Protein product: CATSSPGANQPQHF.

This clonotype was seen only a few times. The chain combines TRBV7-9 with TRBJ2-7, with 11 bases fitting TRBD1. The CDR3 totals 15 residues. The junction had 11 bases not matched to a gene; V was cut back by 6 bases and J by 7 bases. CDR1 is SEHNR and CDR2 is FQNEAQ in the germline V gene (reference sequence). The CDR3 loop reads CASRPSGTGGREQYF. The CDR3, as DNA: TGTGCCAGCAGACCCTCCGGGACAGGGGGTCGTGAGCAGTACTTC.

The rearrangement links TRBV6-1 to TRBJ2-3; maybe TRBD2 (6 bases). The V and J ends lost 8 bases and 4 bases respectively, with 19 bases between them. Per germline, CDR1 MNHNS and CDR2 SASEGT. This CDR3 comprises 15 residues. CDR3 sequence: CASLEWRGASDTQYF. The CDR3 nucleotides are TGTGCCAGCCTTGAATGGAGGGGCGCGTCAGATACGCAGTATTTT.

The chain employs TRBV11-3 and TRBJ2-1, with 7 bases that match TRBD1. This CDR3 has 15 residues. Germline CDR1 and CDR2: SGHNT and YENEEA. Trimming at V came to 1 base and at J to 8 bases, leaving 8 bases not matched to a gene. In DNA, the CDR3 is TGTGCCAGCAGCTTAGGAGGGGGCAGAATCTATGAGCAGTTCTTC. It encodes CASSLGGGRIYEQFF.

This clonotype was seen more than once but under ten times. This chain connects TRBV9 to TRBJ2-3; D is perhaps TRBD2 (5 bases). Per the germline V gene, CDR1 is SGDLS and CDR2 is YYNGEE. CDR3 size: 14 residues. V was cut by 2 bases and J by 4 bases, with 11 bases left in between. In nucleotides, the CDR3 is TGTGCCAGCAGCGTTTCCCCGCGGGCAGATACGCAGTATTTT. It translates to CASSVSPRADTQYF.

The chain recombines TRBV7-9 with TRBJ2-7, with D unclear. The germline V gene encodes CDR1 SEHNR and CDR2 FQNEAQ (reference sequence). V lost 4 bases and J lost 0, with 7 bases in between. This CDR3 is 13 amino acids long. CDR3 bases: TGTGCCAGCAGCTGGGAAAACTCCTACGAGCAGTACTTC. It codes for CASSWENSYEQYF.

The chain recombines TRBV28 with TRBJ2-7; perhaps TRBD1 as D (6 bases). This CDR3 has 16 amino acids. CDR1 MDHEN and CDR2 SYDVKM come from the germline V gene. V lost 2 bases to trimming and J lost 1 base, with 15 bases between them. The CDR3 spells CASSLEVRGSSYEQYF. The CDR3 region has the DNA TGTGCCAGCAGTTTAGAAGTCAGGGGAAGTTCCTACGAGCAGTACTTC.

The sample holds one count of this clonotype. For the CDR3, the DNA is TGTGCCACCATCGGATCGGGGAACTACAATGAGCAGTTCTTC. It encodes CATIGSGNYNEQFF. This chain uses TRBV24-1 with TRBJ2-1; a possible D gene is TRBD2 (5 bases). CDR3 length: 14 amino acids. The germline V gene has CDR1 KGHDR and CDR2 SFDVKD. V lost 8 bases, J lost 3 bases, and 13 bases lay in between.

This clonotype is a singleton in its sample. The chain carries TRBV18 and TRBJ1-1; D may be TRBD1 (5 bases). The CDR3 is 15 amino acids. The V end lost 0 bases, the J end lost 6 bases, and 14 bases lay between the germline ends. In germline, CDR1 is KGHSH, CDR2 LQKENI. CDR3 sequence: CASSPPSDSNAEAFF. The CDR3 DNA reads as TGTGCCAGCTCACCACCGAGCGACAGCAACGCTGAAGCTTTCTTT.

V gene TRBV29-1 combines with J gene TRBJ2-1; 9 nucleotides align to TRBD1. With 6 bases clipped from V and 10 bases from J, the junction kept 10 bases outside the gene matches. The CDR3 is made up of 13 amino acids. Germline V lookup: CDR1 SQVTM, CDR2 ANQGSEA. The CDR3 reads CSVAQGAAYEQFF. Written as DNA, the CDR3 is TGCAGCGTGGCACAGGGGGCGGCCTACGAGCAGTTCTTC.

V and J are TRBV6-2 or TRBV6-3 and TRBJ2-1; D perhaps matches TRBD2 (5 bases). Germline V gives CDR1 MNHEY, CDR2 SVGEGT. V lost 8 bases to trimming and J lost 5 bases, with 28 bases between them. The CDR3 length is 18 residues. CDR3 coding DNA: TGTGCCAGCCGTAGGTGGTCGAGGGCCAACGCGACCAACAATGAGCAGTTCTTC. Translating it yields CASRRWSRANATNNEQFF.

This clonotype was found a few times. The chain joins TRBV7-3 to TRBJ2-1; 7 bases fit TRBD2. The germline gives CDR1 SGHTA, CDR2 FQGTGA. V shed 1 base, J shed 5 bases, and the junction held 5 bases outside the gene matches. There are 15 residues in the CDR3. CDR3 residues: CASSLMGGSHNEQFF. CDR3 in DNA: TGTGCCAGCAGCTTAATGGGGGGGAGCCACAATGAGCAGTTCTTC. Full variable domain (outside the CDR3, taken from reference TRBV7-3 and TRBJ2-1): GAGVSQTPSNKVTEKGKYVELRCDPISGHTALYWYRQSLGQGPEFLIYFQGTGAADDSGLPNDRFFAVRPEGSVSTLKIQRTERGDSAVYLCASSLMGGSHNEQFFGPGTRLTVL.